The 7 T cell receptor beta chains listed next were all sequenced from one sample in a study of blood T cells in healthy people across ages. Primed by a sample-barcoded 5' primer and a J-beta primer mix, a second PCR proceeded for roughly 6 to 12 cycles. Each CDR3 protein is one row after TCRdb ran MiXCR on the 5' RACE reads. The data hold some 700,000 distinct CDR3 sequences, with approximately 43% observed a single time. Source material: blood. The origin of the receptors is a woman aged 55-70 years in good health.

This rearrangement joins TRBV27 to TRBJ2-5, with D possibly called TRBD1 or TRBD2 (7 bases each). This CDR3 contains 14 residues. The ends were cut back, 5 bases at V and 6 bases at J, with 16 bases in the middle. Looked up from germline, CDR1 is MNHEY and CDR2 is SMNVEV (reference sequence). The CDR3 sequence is CASSMVQGGQTQYF. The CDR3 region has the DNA TGTGCCAGCAGTATGGTGCAGGGGGGGCAGACCCAGTACTTC.

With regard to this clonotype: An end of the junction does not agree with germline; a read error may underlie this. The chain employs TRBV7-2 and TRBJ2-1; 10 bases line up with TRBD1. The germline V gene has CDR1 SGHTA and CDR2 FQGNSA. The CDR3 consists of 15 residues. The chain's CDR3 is CASSPPGQGNNEQFF. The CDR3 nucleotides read TGCGCCAGCAGCCCGCCGGGACAGGGGAACAATGAGCAGTTCTTC.

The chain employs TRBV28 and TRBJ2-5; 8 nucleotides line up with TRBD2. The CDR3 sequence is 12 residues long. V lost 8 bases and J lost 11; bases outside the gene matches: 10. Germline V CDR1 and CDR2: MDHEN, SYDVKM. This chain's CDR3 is CASRGGYNEQYF. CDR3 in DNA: TGTGCCAGCCGGGGGGGTTACAATGAGCAGTACTTC.

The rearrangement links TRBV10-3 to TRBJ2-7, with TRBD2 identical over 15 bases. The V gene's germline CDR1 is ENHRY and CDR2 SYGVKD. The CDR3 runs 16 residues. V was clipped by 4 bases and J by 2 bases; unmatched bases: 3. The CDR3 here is CAISGTSGGAPYEQYF. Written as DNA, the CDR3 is TGTGCCATCAGTGGGACTAGCGGGGGGGCTCCCTACGAGCAGTACTTC.

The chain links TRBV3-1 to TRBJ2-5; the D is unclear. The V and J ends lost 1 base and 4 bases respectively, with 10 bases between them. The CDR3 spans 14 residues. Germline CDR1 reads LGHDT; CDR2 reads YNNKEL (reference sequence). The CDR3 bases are TGTGCCAGCAGCCAAGGCTCCCGAGGAGAGACCCAGTACTTC. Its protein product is CASSQGSRGETQYF.

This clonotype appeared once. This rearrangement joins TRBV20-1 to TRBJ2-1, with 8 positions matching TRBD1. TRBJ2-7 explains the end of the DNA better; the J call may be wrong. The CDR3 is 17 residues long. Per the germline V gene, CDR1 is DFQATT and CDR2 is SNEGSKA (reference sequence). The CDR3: CSARERGGRTGWGEQYF. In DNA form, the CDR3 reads TGCAGTGCTAGAGAGAGAGGAGGGAGGACAGGGTGGGGCGAGCAGTACTTC.

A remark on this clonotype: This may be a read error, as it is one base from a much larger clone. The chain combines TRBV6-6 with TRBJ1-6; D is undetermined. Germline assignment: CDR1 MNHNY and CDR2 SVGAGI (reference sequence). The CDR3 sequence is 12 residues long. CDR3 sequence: CASMENNAPLHF. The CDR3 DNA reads TGTGCCAGCATGGAAAATAATGCACCCCTCCACTTT.